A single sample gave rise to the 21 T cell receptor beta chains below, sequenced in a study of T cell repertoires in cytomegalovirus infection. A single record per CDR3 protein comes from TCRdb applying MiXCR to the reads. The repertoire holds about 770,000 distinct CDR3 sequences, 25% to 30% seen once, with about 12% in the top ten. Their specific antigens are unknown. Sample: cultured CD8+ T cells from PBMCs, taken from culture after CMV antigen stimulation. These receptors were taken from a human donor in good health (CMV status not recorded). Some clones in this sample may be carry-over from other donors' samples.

In DNA form, the CDR3 reads TGTGCCAGCAGTTTCGGGACATCCTCCACAGATACGCAGTATTTT. Translating gives CASSFGTSSTDTQYF. The V call is TRBV28, the J call TRBJ2-3, with a tentative D call TRBD1 (6 bases). The CDR3 consists of 15 residues. The V end was cut by 3 bases, the J end by 2 bases, with 12 bases between. Germline-derived CDR1 and CDR2 are MDHEN and SYDVKM.

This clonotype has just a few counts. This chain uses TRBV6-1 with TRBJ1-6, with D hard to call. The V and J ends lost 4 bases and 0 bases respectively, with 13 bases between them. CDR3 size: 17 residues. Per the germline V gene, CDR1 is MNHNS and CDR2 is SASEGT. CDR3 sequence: CASSVEESSSYNSPLHF. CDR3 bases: TGTGCCAGCAGTGTTGAAGAATCAAGCTCCTATAATTCACCCCTCCACTTT.

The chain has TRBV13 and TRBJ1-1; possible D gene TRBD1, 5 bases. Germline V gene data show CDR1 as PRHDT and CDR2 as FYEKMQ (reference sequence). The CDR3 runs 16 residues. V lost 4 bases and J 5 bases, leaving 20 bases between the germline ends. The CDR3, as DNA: TGTGCCAGCAGCTCCTCTCAGGGAAGGAAGAAGACTGAAGCTTTCTTT. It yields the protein CASSSSQGRKKTEAFF.

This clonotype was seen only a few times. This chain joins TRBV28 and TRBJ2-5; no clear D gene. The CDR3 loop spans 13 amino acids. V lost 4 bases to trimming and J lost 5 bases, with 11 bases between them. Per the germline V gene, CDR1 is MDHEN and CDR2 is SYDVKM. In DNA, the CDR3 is TGTGCCAGCAGTTCTCCCACTGGGGAGACCCAGTACTTC. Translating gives CASSSPTGETQYF.

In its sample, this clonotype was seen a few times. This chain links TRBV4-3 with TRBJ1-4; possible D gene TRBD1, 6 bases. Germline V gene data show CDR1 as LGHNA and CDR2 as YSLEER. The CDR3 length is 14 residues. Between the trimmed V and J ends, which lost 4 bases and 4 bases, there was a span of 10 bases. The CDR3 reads CASSPGAINEKLFF. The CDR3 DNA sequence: TGCGCCAGCAGCCCGGGGGCGATTAATGAAAAACTGTTTTTT.

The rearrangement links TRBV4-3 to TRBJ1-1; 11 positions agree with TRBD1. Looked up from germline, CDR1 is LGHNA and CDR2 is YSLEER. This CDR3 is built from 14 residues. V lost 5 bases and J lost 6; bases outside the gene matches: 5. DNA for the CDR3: TGCGCCAGCAGCAAGGACAGGGGGCCGTCTGAAGCTTTCTTT. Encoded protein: CASSKDRGPSEAFF.

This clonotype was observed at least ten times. The CDR3 here is CASSSDLTGDGYTF. CDR3 nucleotides: TGTGCCAGCAGCTCCGATCTGACAGGGGATGGCTACACCTTC. The rearrangement uses TRBV7-9 and TRBJ1-2; the match to TRBD1 covers 8 bases. This CDR3 region has 14 residues. After removal of 4 bases from V and 6 bases from J, the junction contained 7 bases not matched to a gene. CDR1 is SEHNR, CDR2 FQNEAQ, per germline (reference sequence).

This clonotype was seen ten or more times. CDR3 region: CASSSPGTSGANTGELFF. CDR3 DNA sequence: TGTGCCAGCAGCAGTCCCGGGACTAGCGGGGCAAACACCGGGGAGCTGTTTTTT. The V gene is TRBV7-2, the J gene TRBJ2-2; 13 bases are a match to TRBD2. The CDR3 is made up of 18 amino acids. V trimming: 5 bases; J trimming: 2 bases; junction bases outside the gene matches: 8. Germline-derived CDR1 and CDR2 are SGHTA and FQGNSA.

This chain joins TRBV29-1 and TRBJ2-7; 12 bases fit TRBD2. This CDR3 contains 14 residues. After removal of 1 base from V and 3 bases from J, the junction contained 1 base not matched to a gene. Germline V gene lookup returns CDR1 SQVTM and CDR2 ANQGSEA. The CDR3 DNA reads TGCAGCGTTGAAGGACTAGCGGGGGACTACGAGCAGTACTTC. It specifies CSVEGLAGDYEQYF.

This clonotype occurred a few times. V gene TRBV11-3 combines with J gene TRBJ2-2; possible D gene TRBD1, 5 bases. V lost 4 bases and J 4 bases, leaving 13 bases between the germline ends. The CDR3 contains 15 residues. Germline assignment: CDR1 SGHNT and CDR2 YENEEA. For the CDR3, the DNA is TGTGCCAGCAGCTCCTATCAGGGTGCCACCGGGGAGCTGTTTTTT. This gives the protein CASSSYQGATGELFF.

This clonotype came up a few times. Here the CDR3 DNA reads TGTGCCAGCAGCCCAGGCCCGGCAGGGGTTCTTGAGGATTCACCCCTCCACTTT. Translated: CASSPGPAGVLEDSPLHF. The chain joins TRBV7-8 to TRBJ1-6; tentative D call: TRBD1 (6 bases). The V end was cut by 5 bases, the J end by 8 bases, with 25 bases between. The CDR3 contains 18 residues. Looked up from germline, CDR1 is SGHVS and CDR2 is FQNEAQ.

The CDR3 spells CTSSRDSTPTGELFF. Here the CDR3 DNA reads TGTACCAGCAGCCGGGACTCAACACCCACCGGGGAGCTGTTTTTT. V and J are TRBV7-2 and TRBJ2-2; perhaps TRBD2 as D (6 bases). Per the germline V gene, CDR1 is SGHTA and CDR2 is FQGNSA. Trimming stripped 5 bases from V and 4 bases from J, with 14 bases between. CDR3 length: 15 residues. Full variable domain (outside the CDR3, taken from reference TRBV7-2 and TRBJ2-2): GAGVSQSPSNKVTEKGKDVELRCDPISGHTALYWYRQSLGQGLEFLIYFQGNSAPDKSGLPSDRFSAERTGGSVSTLTIQRTQQEDSAVYLCTSSRDSTPTGELFFGEGSRLTVL.

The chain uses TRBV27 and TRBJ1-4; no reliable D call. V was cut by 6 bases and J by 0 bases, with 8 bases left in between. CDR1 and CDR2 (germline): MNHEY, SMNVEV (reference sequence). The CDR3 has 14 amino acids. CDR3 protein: CASRLVATNEKLFF. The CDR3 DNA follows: TGTGCCAGCAGGCTGGTGGCAACTAATGAAAAACTGTTTTTT.

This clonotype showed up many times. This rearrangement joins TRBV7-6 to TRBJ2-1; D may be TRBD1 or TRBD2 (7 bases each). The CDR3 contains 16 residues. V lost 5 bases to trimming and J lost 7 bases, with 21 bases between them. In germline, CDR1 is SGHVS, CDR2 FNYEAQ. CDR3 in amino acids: CASSQGGWGGRNEQFF. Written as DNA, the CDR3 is TGTGCCAGCAGCCAGGGGGGATGGGGGGGCCGGAATGAGCAGTTCTTC.

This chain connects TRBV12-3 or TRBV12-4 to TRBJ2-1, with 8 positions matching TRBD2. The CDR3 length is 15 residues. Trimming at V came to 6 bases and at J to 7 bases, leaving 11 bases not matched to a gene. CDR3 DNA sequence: TGTGCCAGCAGACTAGAGGGGACTAGATGGAATGAGCAGTTCTTC. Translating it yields CASRLEGTRWNEQFF.

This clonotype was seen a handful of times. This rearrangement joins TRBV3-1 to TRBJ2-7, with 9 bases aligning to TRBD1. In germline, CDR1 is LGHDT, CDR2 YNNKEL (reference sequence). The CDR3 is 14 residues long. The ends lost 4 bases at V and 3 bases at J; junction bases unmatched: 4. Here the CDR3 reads CASSPGTGRYEQYV. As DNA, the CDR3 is TGTGCCAGCAGCCCCGGGACAGGGCGCTACGAGCAGTACGTC.

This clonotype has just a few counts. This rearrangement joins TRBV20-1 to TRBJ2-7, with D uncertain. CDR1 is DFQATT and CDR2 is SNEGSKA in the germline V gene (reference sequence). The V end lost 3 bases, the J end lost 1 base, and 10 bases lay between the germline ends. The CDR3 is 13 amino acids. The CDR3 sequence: CSARVDQSYEQYV. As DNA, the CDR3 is TGCAGTGCTAGGGTCGACCAGTCCTACGAGCAGTACGTC.

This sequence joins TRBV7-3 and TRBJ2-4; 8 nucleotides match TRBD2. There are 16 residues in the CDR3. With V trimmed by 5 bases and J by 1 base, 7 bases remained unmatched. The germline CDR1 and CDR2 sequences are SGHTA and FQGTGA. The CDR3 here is CASSAGQRGAKNIQYF. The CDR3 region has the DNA TGTGCCAGCAGCGCAGGACAGCGGGGGGCCAAAAACATTCAGTACTTC.

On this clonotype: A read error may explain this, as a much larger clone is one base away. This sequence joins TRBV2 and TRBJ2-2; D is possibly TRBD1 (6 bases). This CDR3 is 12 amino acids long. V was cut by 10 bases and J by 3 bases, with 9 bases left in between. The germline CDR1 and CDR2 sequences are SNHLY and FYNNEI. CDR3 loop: CANHRDTGELFF. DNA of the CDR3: TGTGCCAACCACAGGGACACCGGGGAGCTGTTTTTT.

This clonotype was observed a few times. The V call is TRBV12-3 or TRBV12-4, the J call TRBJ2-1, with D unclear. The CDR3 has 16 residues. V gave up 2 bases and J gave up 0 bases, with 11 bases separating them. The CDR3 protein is CASSLNRASSYNEQFF. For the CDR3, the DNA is TGTGCCAGCAGTTTAAATCGGGCTAGCTCCTACAATGAGCAGTTCTTC.

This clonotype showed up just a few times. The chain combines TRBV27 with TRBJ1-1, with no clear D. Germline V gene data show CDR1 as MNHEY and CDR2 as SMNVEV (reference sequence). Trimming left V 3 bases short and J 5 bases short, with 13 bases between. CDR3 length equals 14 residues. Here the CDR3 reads CASSFVVGITEAFF. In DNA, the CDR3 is TGTGCCAGCAGTTTCGTTGTGGGGATAACTGAAGCTTTCTTT.